This is a list of T cell receptor beta chains from one sample in a study of blood T cell repertoires in COVID-19. TCRdb keeps only in-frame clones here, not all; method: immunoSEQ multiplex PCR. Of thousands of clones in the sample, roughly 77% were seen once. The sample comprised peripheral blood. The source of these receptors is a man between 60 and 70 years old with acute or convalescent COVID-19. The CDR3 runs from the conserved cysteine through the conserved F or W. Each record gives: D gene, CDR3 length, J gene, clone size, V gene, CDR3 DNA, CDR3 protein. A D gene is named only where the DNA matches it firmly. The listing skips clone size in some rows; elsewhere it reads once, few, many or a size class.

- 13 TRBJ1-1 - TRBV30 TGTGCCTGGAGTGTACGAACAGTCGCTGAAGCTTTCTTT CAWSVRTVAEAFF
- 14 TRBJ2-7 - TRBV6-1 TGTGCCAGCAGTGAATGGGGGGATTCCTACGAGCAGTACTTC CASSEWGDSYEQYF
- 15 TRBJ2-2 - TRBV6-1 TGTGCCAGCAGTGAACGGGCAGGGGCGGCCGGGGAGCTGTTTTTT CASSERAGAAGELFF
- 16 TRBJ2-2 - TRBV2 TGTGCCAGCAGTCCGGGTGGGGCAGCGATCACCGGGGAGCTGTTTTTT CASSPGGAAITGELFF
TRBD1 15 TRBJ1-5 few TRBV7-2 TGTGCCAGCAGCTTAGGGTTGGGACAGGGTCAGCCCCAGCATTTT CASSLGLGQGQPQHF
- 15 TRBJ2-2 - TRBV5-1 TGCGCCAGCAGCTGGGGGCAGGGTGGCACCGGGGAGCTGTTTTTT CASSWGQGGTGELFF
TRBD2 15 TRBJ2-5 - TRBV12-5 TGTGCTAGTGGTTCCCGGACTAGCGCCCAAGAGACCCAGTACTTC CASGSRTSAQETQYF
TRBD2 16 TRBJ2-7 medium-sized TRBV4-3 TGCGCCAGCAGCCAAGATTTAGCGGGGCCCTCCTACGAGCAGTACTTC CASSQDLAGPSYEQYF
- 15 TRBJ2-5 - TRBV15 TGTGCCACCAGCAGAGAATTTGCAGGCCAAGAGACCCAGTACTTC CATSREFAGQETQYF
TRBD1 14 TRBJ2-7 - TRBV9 TGTGCCAGCAGCGCCACCGGGACAGGGCAAGAGCAGTACTTC CASSATGTGQEQYF
- 14 TRBJ1-3 - TRBV19 TGTGCCAGTAGTGTCCAAAGAGCTGGAAACACCATATATTTT CASSVQRAGNTIYF
TRBD2 16 TRBJ2-1 - TRBV7-8 TGTGCCAGCAGGTTTTACGCTAGCGGGGCTTACAATGAGCAGTTCTTC CASRFYASGAYNEQFF
TRBD2 15 TRBJ2-1 - TRBV18 TGTGCCAGCTCACCAACCAGCGGGAGCCAAAATGAGCAGTTCTTC CASSPTSGSQNEQFF
- 14 TRBJ2-7 - TRBV5-1 TGCGCCAGCAGTATATTTCTAAACTCCTACGAGCAGTACTTC CASSIFLNSYEQYF
- 13 TRBJ1-1 - TRBV3-1/TRBV3-2 TGTGCCAGCAGCCTACAGGGGAACACTGAAGCTTTCTTT CASSLQGNTEAFF
TRBD2 13 TRBJ2-1 - TRBV19 TGTGCCAGTAGTATGACTAGCGGGGCGGTACAGTTCTTC CASSMTSGAVQFF
TRBD1 15 TRBJ2-1 - TRBV5-1 TGCGCCAGCAGCATTTTAGGGGACAGGGGAAATGAGCAGTTCTTC CASSILGDRGNEQFF
- 15 TRBJ2-3 - TRBV10-3 TGTGCCATCAGTGAAGGTGGGAGAATCACAGATACGCAGTATTTT CAISEGGRITDTQYF
- 13 TRBJ2-7 - TRBV27 TGTGCCAGCAGTTTATCCAGGTTCCACGAGCAGTACTTC CASSLSRFHEQYF
TRBD1 16 TRBJ1-5 - TRBV6-6 TGTGCCAGCAGTTACCCTTGGACAGGAAGCAATCAGCCCCAGCATTTT CASSYPWTGSNQPQHF
- 15 TRBJ1-6 - TRBV18 TGTGCCAGCTCCCGTTTTCAGGGGCGCGATTCACCCCTCCACTTT CASSRFQGRDSPLHF
TRBD2 15 TRBJ2-3 - TRBV6-1 TGTGCCAGCAGTGAAGCTAGCGGGGGGCCCGATACGCAGTATTTT CASSEASGGPDTQYF
- 14 TRBJ1-1 - TRBV3-1/TRBV3-2 TGTGCCAGCAGCCAAGTCGGAGGGAATACTGAAGCTTTCTTT CASSQVGGNTEAFF
TRBD1 14 TRBJ1-2 - TRBV7-9 TGTGCCAGCAGGCCCGGGACAGGAGGCTACGGCTACACCTTC CASRPGTGGYGYTF
- 15 TRBJ1-2 - TRBV19 TGTGCCAGTAGTATAGTAGCAGGGTTGAGCTATGGCTACACCTTC CASSIVAGLSYGYTF
- 14 TRBJ1-2 few TRBV27 TGTGCCAGCAGTATGTTTAACTCGGACTATGGCTACACCTTC CASSMFNSDYGYTF
TRBD2 17 TRBJ2-7 - TRBV6-2/TRBV6-3 TGTGCCAGCAGTAGACCTCCGGGGACTAGCGGGAGCTACGAGCAGTACTTC CASSRPPGTSGSYEQYF
- 15 TRBJ1-1 - TRBV5-6 TGTGCCAGCAGCTTGGGGCGGGGACTGGGGTTTGAAGCTTTCTTT CASSLGRGLGFEAFF
TRBD2 15 TRBJ2-1 once TRBV5-1 TGCGCCAGCAGCACCGGGACTAGCCTATACAATGAGCAGTTCTTC CASSTGTSLYNEQFF
- 15 TRBJ1-2 few TRBV27 TGTGCCAGCAGTTTATCAGCCGGTCCGAACTATGGCTACACCTTC CASSLSAGPNYGYTF
TRBD2 15 TRBJ2-1 few TRBV10-3 TGTGCCATCAGTGACGGGAAGCGGGAATACAATGAGCAGTTCTTC CAISDGKREYNEQFF
TRBD1 15 TRBJ2-7 - TRBV7-6 TGTGCCAGCAGCTTAAGAACAGGGGGCGATTACGAGCAGTACTTC CASSLRTGGDYEQYF
- 15 TRBJ2-2 few TRBV6-5 TGTGCCAGCAGTTACTCACAGGGAGATACCGGGGAGCTGTTTTTT CASSYSQGDTGELFF
TRBD2 17 TRBJ2-7 - TRBV7-2 TGTGCCAGCAGCCTTGAAACTAGCGTTATTGTATTCTACGAGCAGTACTTC CASSLETSVIVFYEQYF
- 13 TRBJ1-6 once TRBV4-3 TGCGCCAGCAGCCAAGTTGGCTCAAGACCCCTCCACTTT CASSQVGSRPLHF
- 13 TRBJ2-7 - TRBV7-9 TGTGCCAGCAGCAGGGGAGGTCCGTACGAGCAGTACTTC CASSRGGPYEQYF
- 15 TRBJ2-7 - TRBV7-2 TGTGCCAGCAGCGGCAGGTCGGCAGACCCAGGCGAGCAGTACTTC CASSGRSADPGEQYF
TRBD2 15 TRBJ2-3 - TRBV27 TGTGCCAGCTATGGGACTAGCGCTCGCACAGATACGCAGTATTTT CASYGTSARTDTQYF
- 14 TRBJ1-2 - TRBV6-5 TGTGCCAGCAGTTACGGGGGGTATCGTTGGGGCTACACCTTC CASSYGGYRWGYTF
TRBD1 16 TRBJ1-4 once TRBV18 TGTGCCAGCTCAGCAACCTCCAGACAGGGTCAGGAAAAACTGTTTTTT CASSATSRQGQEKLFF
TRBD2 16 TRBJ2-2 few TRBV6-1 TGTGCCAGCAGTGGACCTAGCGGGGTCAACACCGGGGAGCTGTTTTTT CASSGPSGVNTGELFF
TRBD1 15 TRBJ2-3 once TRBV10-3 TGTGCCATCAGTGAGGGGACAGGGGAGGCAGATACGCAGTATTTT CAISEGTGEADTQYF
- 15 TRBJ1-3 - TRBV19 TGTGCCAGTAGTATAGGGAAAGGAGCTGGAAACACCATATATTTT CASSIGKGAGNTIYF
- 16 TRBJ2-5 - TRBV7-6 TGTGCCAGCAGCCCCCCGAGGACTACCGTAAAAGAGACCCAGTACTTC CASSPPRTTVKETQYF